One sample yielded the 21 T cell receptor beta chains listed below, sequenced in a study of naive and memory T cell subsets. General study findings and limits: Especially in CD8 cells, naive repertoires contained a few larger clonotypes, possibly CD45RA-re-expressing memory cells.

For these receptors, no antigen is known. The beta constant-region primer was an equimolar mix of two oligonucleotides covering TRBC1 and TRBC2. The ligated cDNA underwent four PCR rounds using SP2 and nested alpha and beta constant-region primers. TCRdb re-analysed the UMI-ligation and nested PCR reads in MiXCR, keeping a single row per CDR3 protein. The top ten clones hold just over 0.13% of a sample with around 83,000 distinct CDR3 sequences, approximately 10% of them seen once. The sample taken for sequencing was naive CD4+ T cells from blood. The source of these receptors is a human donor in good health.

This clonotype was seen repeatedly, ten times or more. This CDR3 reads CASSQDRLAPGRLFSGANVLTF. The DNA of the CDR3 is TGCGCCAGCAGCCAAGACCGTTTAGCTCCGGGACGACTCTTCTCTGGGGCCAACGTCCTGACTTTC. The chain is built from TRBV4-3 and TRBJ2-6; possibly TRBD1 or TRBD2 for D (5 bases each). V lost 0 bases and J lost 0, with 24 bases in between. The germline gives CDR1 LGHNA, CDR2 YSLEER. CDR3 length: 22 amino acids.

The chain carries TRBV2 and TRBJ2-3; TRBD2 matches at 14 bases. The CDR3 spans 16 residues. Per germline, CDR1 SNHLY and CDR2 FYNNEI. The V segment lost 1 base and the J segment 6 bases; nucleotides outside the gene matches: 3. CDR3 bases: TGTGCCAGCAGTGAAGGGACTAGCGGGAGGCCGGATACGCAGTATTTT. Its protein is CASSEGTSGRPDTQYF.

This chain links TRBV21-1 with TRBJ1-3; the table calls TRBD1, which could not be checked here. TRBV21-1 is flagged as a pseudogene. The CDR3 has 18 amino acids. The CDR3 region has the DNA TGTGCCAGCAGCATGGACAGCGCTTTAATCCGCTCTGGAAACACCATATATTTT. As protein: CASSMDSALIRSGNTIYF.

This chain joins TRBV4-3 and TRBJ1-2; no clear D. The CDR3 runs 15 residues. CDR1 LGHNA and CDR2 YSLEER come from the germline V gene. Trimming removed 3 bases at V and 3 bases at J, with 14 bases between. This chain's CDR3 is CASSHRPQADYGYTF. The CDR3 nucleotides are TGCGCCAGCAGCCACAGACCCCAGGCGGACTATGGCTACACCTTC.

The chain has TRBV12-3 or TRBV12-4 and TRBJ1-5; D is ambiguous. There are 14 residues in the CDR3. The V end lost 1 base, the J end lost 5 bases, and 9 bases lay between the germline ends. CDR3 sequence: CASSLGLRDQPQHF. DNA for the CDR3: TGTGCCAGCAGTTTAGGGCTTCGAGATCAGCCCCAGCATTTT.

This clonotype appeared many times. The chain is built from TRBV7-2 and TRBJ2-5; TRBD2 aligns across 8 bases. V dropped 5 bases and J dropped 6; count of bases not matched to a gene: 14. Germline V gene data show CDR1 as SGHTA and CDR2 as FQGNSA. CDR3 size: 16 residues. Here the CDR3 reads CASSKSGGTRGQTQYF. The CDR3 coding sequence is TGTGCCAGCAGCAAGAGCGGGGGAACTCGCGGTCAGACCCAGTACTTC. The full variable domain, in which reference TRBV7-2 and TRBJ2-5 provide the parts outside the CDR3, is GAGVSQSPSNKVTEKGKDVELRCDPISGHTALYWYRQSLGQGLEFLIYFQGNSAPDKSGLPSDRFSAERTGGSVSTLTIQRTQQEDSAVYLCASSKSGGTRGQTQYFGPGTRLLVL.

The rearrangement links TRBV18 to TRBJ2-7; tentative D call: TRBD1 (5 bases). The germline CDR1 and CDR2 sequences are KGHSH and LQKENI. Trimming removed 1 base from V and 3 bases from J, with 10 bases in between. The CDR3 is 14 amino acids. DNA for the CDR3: TGTGCCAGCTCACCACTGGACACCAACTACGAGCAGTACTTC. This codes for CASSPLDTNYEQYF.

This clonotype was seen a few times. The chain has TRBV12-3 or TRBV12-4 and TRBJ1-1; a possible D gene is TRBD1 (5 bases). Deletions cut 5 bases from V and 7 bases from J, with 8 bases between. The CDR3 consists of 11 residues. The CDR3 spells CASSPGFEAFF. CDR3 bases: TGTGCCAGCAGTCCAGGGTTTGAAGCTTTCTTT.

For the CDR3, the DNA is TGTGCCAGCAGTTTAGTCGGACAGCCGAGCTATGGCTACACCTTC. It translates to CASSLVGQPSYGYTF. The chain links TRBV12-3 or TRBV12-4 to TRBJ1-2, with D perhaps matching TRBD1 (6 bases). Trimming stripped 1 base from V and 4 bases from J, with 13 bases between. The CDR3 is 15 residues long.

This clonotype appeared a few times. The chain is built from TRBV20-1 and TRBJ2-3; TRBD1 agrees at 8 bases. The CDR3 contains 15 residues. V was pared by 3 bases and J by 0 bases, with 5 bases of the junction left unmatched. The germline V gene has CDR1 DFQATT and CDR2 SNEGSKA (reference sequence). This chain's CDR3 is CSASRDRRSTDTQYF. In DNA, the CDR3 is TGCAGTGCTAGTCGGGACAGGCGAAGCACAGATACGCAGTATTTT.

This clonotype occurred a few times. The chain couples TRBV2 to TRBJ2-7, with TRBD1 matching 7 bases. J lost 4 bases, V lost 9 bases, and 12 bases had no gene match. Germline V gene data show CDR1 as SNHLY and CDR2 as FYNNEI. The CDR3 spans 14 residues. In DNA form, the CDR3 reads TGTGCCAGTATACAGGGGAAGCCTGCGTACGAGCAGTACTTC. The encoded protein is CASIQGKPAYEQYF. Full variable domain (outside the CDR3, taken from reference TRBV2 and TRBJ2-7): EPEVTQTPSHQVTQMGQEVILRCVPISNHLYFYWYRQILGQKVEFLVSFYNNEISEKSEIFDDQFSVERPDGSNFTLKIRSTKLEDSAMYFCASIQGKPAYEQYFGPGTRLTVT.

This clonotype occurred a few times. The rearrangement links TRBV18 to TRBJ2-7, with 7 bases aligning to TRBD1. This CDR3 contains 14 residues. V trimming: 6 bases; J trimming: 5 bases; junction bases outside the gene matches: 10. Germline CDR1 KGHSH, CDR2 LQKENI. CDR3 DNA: TGTGCCAGCTCGCCCCGGACAGGTGTAGACGAGCAGTACTTC. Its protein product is CASSPRTGVDEQYF.

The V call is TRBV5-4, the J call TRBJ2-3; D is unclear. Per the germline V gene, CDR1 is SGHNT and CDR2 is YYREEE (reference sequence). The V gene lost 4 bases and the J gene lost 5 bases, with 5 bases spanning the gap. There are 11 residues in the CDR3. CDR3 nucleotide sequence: TGTGCCAGCAGCGAGCTAGATACGCAGTATTTT. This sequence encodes CASSELDTQYF.

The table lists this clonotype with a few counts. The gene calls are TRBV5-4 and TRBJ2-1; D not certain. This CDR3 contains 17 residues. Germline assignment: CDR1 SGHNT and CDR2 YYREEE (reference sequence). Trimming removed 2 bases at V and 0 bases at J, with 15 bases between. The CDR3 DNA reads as TGTGCCAGCAGCTTATATATGCCCTTGAGCTCCTACAATGAGCAGTTCTTC. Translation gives CASSLYMPLSSYNEQFF.

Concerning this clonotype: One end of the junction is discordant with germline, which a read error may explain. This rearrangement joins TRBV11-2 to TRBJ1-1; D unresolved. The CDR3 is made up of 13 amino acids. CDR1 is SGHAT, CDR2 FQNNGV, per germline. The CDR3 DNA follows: TGTGCCAGCAGCGTAGATAGGAACACTGAAGCTTTCTTT. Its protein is CASSVDRNTEAFF. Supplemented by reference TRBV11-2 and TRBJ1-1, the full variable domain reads EAGVAQSPRYKIIEKRQSVAFWCNPISGHATLYWYQQILGQGPKLLIQFQNNGVVDDSQLPKDRFSAERLKGVDSTLKIQPAKLEDSAVYLCASSVDRNTEAFFGQGTRLTVV.

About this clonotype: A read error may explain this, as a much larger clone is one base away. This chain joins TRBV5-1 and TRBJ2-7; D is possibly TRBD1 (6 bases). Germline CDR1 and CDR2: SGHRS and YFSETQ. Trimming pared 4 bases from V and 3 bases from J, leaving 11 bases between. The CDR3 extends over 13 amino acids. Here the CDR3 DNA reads TGCGCCAGCAGCGTCAACAGGGTCTACGAGCAGTACTTC. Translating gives CASSVNRVYEQYF.

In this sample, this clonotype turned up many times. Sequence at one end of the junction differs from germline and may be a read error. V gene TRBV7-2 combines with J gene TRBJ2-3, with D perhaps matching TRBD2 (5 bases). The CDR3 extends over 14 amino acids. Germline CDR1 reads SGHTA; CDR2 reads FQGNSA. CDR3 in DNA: TGTGCCAGCAGCCTAGCCCTCGGGGCAGATACGCAGTATTTT. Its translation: CASSLALGADTQYF.

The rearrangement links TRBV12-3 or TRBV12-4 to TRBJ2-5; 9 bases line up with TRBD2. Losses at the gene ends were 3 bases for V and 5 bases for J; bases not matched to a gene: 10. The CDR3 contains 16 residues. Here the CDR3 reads CASSFGLANSLETQYF. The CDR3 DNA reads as TGTGCCAGCAGTTTTGGACTAGCGAATTCGTTGGAGACCCAGTACTTC.

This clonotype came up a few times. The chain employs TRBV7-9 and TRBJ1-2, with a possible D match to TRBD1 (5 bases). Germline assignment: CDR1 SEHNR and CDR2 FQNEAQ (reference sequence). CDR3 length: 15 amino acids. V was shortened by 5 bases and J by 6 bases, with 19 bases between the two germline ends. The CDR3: CASSQTVLGIDGYTF. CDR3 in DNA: TGTGCCAGCAGCCAGACAGTCTTGGGAATTGATGGCTACACCTTC.

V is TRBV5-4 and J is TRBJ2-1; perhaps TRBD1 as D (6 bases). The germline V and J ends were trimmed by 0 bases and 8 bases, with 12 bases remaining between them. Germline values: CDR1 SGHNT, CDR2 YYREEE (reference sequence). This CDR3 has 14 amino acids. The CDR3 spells CASSLVGQSDEQFF. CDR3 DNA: TGTGCCAGCAGCTTGGTAGGACAGTCCGATGAGCAGTTCTTC. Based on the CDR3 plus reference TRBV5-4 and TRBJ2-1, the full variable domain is ETGVTQSPTHLIKTRGQQVTLRCSSQSGHNTVSWYQQALGQGPQFIFQYYREEENGRGNFPPRFSGLQFPNYSSELNVNALELDDSALYLCASSLVGQSDEQFFGPGTRLTVL.

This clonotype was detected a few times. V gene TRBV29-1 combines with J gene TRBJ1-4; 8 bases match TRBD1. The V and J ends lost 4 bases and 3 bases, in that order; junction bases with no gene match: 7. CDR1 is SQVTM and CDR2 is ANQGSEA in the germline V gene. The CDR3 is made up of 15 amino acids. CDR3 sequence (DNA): TGCAGCGTTGGGGGTCGGACAGGGTCTAATGAAAAACTGTTTTTT. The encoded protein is CSVGGRTGSNEKLFF.